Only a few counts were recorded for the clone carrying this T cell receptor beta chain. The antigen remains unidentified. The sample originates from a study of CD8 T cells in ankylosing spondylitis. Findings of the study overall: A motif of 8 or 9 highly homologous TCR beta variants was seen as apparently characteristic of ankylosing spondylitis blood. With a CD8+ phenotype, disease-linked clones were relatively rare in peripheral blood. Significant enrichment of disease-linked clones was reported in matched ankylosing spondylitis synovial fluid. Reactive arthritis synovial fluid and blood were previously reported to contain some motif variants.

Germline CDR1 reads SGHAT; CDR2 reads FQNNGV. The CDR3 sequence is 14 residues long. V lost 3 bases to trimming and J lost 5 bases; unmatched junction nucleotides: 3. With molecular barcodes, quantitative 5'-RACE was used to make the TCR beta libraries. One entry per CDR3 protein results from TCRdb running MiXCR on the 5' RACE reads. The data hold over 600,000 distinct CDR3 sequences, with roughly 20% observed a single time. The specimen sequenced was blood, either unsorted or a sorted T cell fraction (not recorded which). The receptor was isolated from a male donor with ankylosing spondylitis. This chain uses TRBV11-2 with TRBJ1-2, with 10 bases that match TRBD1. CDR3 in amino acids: CASSFRDRGYGYTF. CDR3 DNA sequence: TGTGCCAGCAGCTTCCGGGACAGGGGATATGGCTACACCTTC.